Below, 18 T cell receptor beta chains from the same sample are listed, as sequenced in a study of T cell responses to AZD1222 COVID-19 vaccine. The protocol was immunoSEQ multiplex PCR, while the TCRdb copy is restricted to in-frame clones and leaves out a portion. This repertoire shows about 120,000 clones, roughly 92% found once; its top ten account for around 1.7%. Specimen: peripheral blood, collected on day 0 of AZD1222 vaccination. The receptor set was obtained from an adult in good health.

This clone was seen a single time. The chain joins TRBV9 to TRBJ2-2; 9 nucleotides match TRBD1. The ends lost 4 bases at V and 4 bases at J; junction bases unmatched: 5. The CDR3 has 15 amino acids. CDR1 and CDR2 (germline): SGDLS, YYNGEE. CDR3 residues: CASSRDRVSTGELFF. The CDR3 region has the DNA TGTGCCAGCAGCCGGGACAGGGTCTCCACCGGGGAGCTGTTTTTT.

V usage is TRBV30 and J usage is TRBJ1-3; D is unclear. The V end was cut by 2 bases, the J end by 4 bases, with 3 bases between. CDR1 is GTSNPN, CDR2 SVGIG, per germline (reference sequence). The CDR3 contains 11 residues. In DNA, the CDR3 is TGTGCCTGGAGTTTCGGAAACACCATATATTTT. Translating it yields CAWSFGNTIYF.

V usage is TRBV18 and J usage is TRBJ1-2, with a weak D call TRBD1 (5 bases). Trimming shortened V by 1 base and J by 2 bases, and 5 bases separated the two germline ends. This CDR3 contains 13 residues. Germline CDR1 and CDR2: KGHSH and LQKENI. The DNA of the CDR3 is TGTGCCAGCTCACCACGGGACAACTATGGCTACACCTTC. Amino acid sequence: CASSPRDNYGYTF. The full variable domain, with the rest looked up from reference TRBV18 and TRBJ1-2, is NAGVMQNPRHLVRRRGQEARLRCSPMKGHSHVYWYRQLPEEGLKFMVYLQKENIIDESGMPKERFSAEFPKEGPSILRIQQVVRGDSAAYFCASSPRDNYGYTFGSGTRLTVV.

This clone was detected once. The chain employs TRBV6-5 and TRBJ1-1, with D possibly being TRBD1 (6 bases). From germline, CDR1 is MNHEY and CDR2 SVGAGI. The CDR3 totals 14 residues. The germline V and J ends were trimmed by 10 bases and 0 bases, with 15 bases remaining between them. DNA of the CDR3: TGTGCCACCACCGACAGGCCACTGAACACTGAAGCTTTCTTT. This sequence encodes CATTDRPLNTEAFF.

This chain links TRBV5-4 with TRBJ1-6; 9 nucleotides agree with TRBD1. Looked up from germline, CDR1 is SGHNT and CDR2 is YYREEE (reference sequence). The ends lost 3 bases at V and 7 bases at J; junction bases unmatched: 5. The CDR3 is made up of 15 amino acids. The CDR3 DNA is TGTGCCAGCAGCTGGGACAGGGCCCTAAATTCACCCCTCCACTTT. Residues: CASSWDRALNSPLHF.

The chain uses TRBV7-2 and TRBJ2-5, with unresolved D. In germline, CDR1 is SGHTA, CDR2 FQGNSA. This CDR3 is 14 amino acids long. Trimming took off 5 bases at V and 2 bases at J, with 12 bases between the two ends. The CDR3: CASSLAVRQETQYF. In DNA form, the CDR3 reads TGTGCCAGCAGCCTCGCTGTCAGACAAGAGACCCAGTACTTC. The full variable domain, completed using reference TRBV7-2 and TRBJ2-5, is GAGVSQSPSNKVTEKGKDVELRCDPISGHTALYWYRQSLGQGLEFLIYFQGNSAPDKSGLPSDRFSAERTGGSVSTLTIQRTQQEDSAVYLCASSLAVRQETQYFGPGTRLLVL.

The rearrangement uses TRBV6-5 and TRBJ1-2; D is possibly TRBD1 (5 bases). V gave up 2 bases and J gave up 10 bases, with 20 bases separating them. Germline CDR1 MNHEY, CDR2 SVGAGI. CDR3 length: 15 residues. CDR3: CASSYALTPGLVYTF. Written as DNA, the CDR3 is TGTGCCAGCAGTTACGCGCTTACCCCGGGACTAGTCTACACCTTC.

The chain carries TRBV3-1 (or the pseudogene TRBV3-2) and TRBJ2-7, with D possibly matching TRBD2 (7 bases). The CDR3 length is 13 residues. CDR1 is LGHDT, CDR2 YNNKEL, per germline (reference sequence). V was clipped by 6 bases and J by 5 bases, with 14 bases between them. CDR3 sequence: CASRREGGDEQYF. Here the CDR3 DNA reads TGTGCCAGCAGGAGGGAGGGGGGAGACGAGCAGTACTTC.

The chain employs TRBV6-5 and TRBJ1-4; D is ambiguous. The CDR3 covers 13 residues. Germline lookup yields CDR1 MNHEY and CDR2 SVGAGI. V dropped 5 bases and J dropped 8 bases, with 12 bases sitting between them. For the CDR3, the DNA is TGTGCCAGCAGTAGGCTCCCCGGGGAAAAACTGTTTTTT. Translating gives CASSRLPGEKLFF.

The chain is built from TRBV7-9 and TRBJ1-1, with 7 positions matching TRBD1. This CDR3 contains 13 residues. Germline-derived CDR1 and CDR2 are SEHNR and FQNEAQ (reference sequence). V shed 10 bases and J 1 base; nucleotides not matched to a gene: 6. The CDR3 spells CATPGQTNTEAFF. In DNA, the CDR3 is TGTGCCACCCCGGGACAGACGAACACTGAAGCTTTCTTT.

The rearrangement uses TRBV5-4 and TRBJ1-4; TRBD1 matches 8 bases. This CDR3 region has 16 residues. CDR1 is SGHNT, CDR2 YYREEE, per germline (reference sequence). Losses at the gene ends were 4 bases for V and 7 bases for J; bases not matched to a gene: 12. In DNA form, the CDR3 reads TGTGCCAGCAGCCTCGGGGCCGGGACAGGAGCTGAAAAACTGTTTTTT. Translation: CASSLGAGTGAEKLFF.

The genes are TRBV11-1 and TRBJ2-7; D is unresolved. From germline, CDR1 is SGHAT and CDR2 FQDESV (reference sequence). CDR3 length: 14 residues. V lost 4 bases and J 2 bases, leaving 12 bases between the germline ends. The CDR3 DNA reads as TGTGCCAGCAGCTATAATGTCTACGCCTACGAGCAGTACTTC. Translating it yields CASSYNVYAYEQYF.

V is TRBV19 and J is TRBJ1-2; D is perhaps TRBD1 (5 bases). The germline CDR1 and CDR2 sequences are LNHDA and SQIVND (reference sequence). Trimming took off 0 bases at V and 3 bases at J, with 11 bases between the two ends. The CDR3 contains 15 residues. CDR3 in amino acids: CASSIDEPGDYGYTF. In DNA form, the CDR3 reads TGTGCCAGTAGTATAGATGAGCCGGGGGACTATGGCTACACCTTC.

The chain uses TRBV3-1 (or the pseudogene TRBV3-2) and TRBJ2-3, with 8 bases aligning to TRBD2. V lost 4 bases to trimming and J lost 6 bases; unmatched junction nucleotides: 3. There are 13 residues in the CDR3. Germline V gene sequence: CDR1 LGHDT, CDR2 YNNKEL (reference sequence). CDR3 in DNA: TGTGCCAGCAGCCTAGCGGGAAGGGATACGCAGTATTTT. This sequence encodes CASSLAGRDTQYF.

The chain joins TRBV3-1 (or the pseudogene TRBV3-2) to TRBJ1-1; D remains ambiguous. The CDR3 runs 13 residues. Germline loops: CDR1 LGHDT, CDR2 YNNKEL (reference sequence). The V gene lost 4 bases and the J gene lost 8 bases, with 14 bases spanning the gap. The CDR3 loop is CASSLHEVSEAFF. CDR3 DNA: TGTGCCAGCAGCCTGCATGAGGTTTCGGAAGCTTTCTTT.

The chain couples TRBV15 to TRBJ2-3; 9 bases align to TRBD2. The CDR3 contains 17 residues. Losses at the gene ends were 0 bases for V and 3 bases for J; bases not matched to a gene: 7. CDR1 is LNHNV, CDR2 YYDKDF, per germline (reference sequence). In DNA, the CDR3 is TGTGCCACCAGCAGAGATAATAGCGGGAGCGGTACAGATACGCAGTATTTT. This sequence encodes CATSRDNSGSGTDTQYF.

The CDR3 region has the DNA TGTGCCAGCAGTTTCACAGGGACCACTGAAGCTTTCTTT. It specifies CASSFTGTTEAFF. The chain employs TRBV6-5 and TRBJ1-1; possible D gene TRBD1, 6 bases. Germline CDR1 and CDR2: MNHEY and SVGAGI. CDR3 length equals 13 residues. V was clipped by 4 bases and J by 4 bases, with 10 bases between them.

The chain couples TRBV9 to TRBJ2-7, with 8 bases lining up with TRBD2. CDR3 length equals 17 residues. V was clipped by 9 bases and J by 0 bases; unmatched bases: 17. Germline V CDR1 and CDR2: SGDLS, YYNGEE. The CDR3 is CATPPTQSGSHSYEQYV. The CDR3 DNA reads TGTGCCACCCCGCCAACCCAGAGCGGGAGCCACTCCTACGAGCAGTACGTC.